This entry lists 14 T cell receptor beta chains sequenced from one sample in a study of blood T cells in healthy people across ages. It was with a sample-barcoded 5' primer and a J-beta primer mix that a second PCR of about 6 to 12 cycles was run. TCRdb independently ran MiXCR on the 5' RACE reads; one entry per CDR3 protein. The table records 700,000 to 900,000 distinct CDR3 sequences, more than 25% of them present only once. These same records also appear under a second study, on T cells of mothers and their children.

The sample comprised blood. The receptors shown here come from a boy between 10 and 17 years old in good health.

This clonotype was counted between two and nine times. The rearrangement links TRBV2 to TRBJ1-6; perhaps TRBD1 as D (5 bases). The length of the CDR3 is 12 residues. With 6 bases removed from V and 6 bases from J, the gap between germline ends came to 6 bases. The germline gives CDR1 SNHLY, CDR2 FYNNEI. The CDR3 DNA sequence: TGTGCCAGCAGGGGGGGTAATTCACCCCTCCACTTT. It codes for CASRGGNSPLHF.

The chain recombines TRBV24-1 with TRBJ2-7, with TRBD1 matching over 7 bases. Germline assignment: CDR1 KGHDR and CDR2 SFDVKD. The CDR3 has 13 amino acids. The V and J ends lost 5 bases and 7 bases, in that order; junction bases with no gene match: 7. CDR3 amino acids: CATSAKGAREQYF. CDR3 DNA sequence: TGTGCCACCAGTGCGAAGGGGGCCCGGGAGCAGTACTTC.

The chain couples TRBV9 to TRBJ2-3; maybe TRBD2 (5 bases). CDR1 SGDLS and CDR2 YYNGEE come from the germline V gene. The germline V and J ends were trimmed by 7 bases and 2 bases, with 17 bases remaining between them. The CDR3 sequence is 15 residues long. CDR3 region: CASSAAALFTDTQYF. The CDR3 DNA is TGTGCCAGCTCAGCAGCGGCCCTTTTCACAGATACGCAGTATTTT.

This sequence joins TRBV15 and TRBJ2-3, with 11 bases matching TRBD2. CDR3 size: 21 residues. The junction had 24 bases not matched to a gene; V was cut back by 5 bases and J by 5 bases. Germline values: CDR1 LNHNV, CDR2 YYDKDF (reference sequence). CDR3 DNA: TGTGCCACCAGCCGACGATTTATTCCGGGACTAGCGGAATTCTCCCTAGATACGCAGTATTTT. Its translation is CATSRRFIPGLAEFSLDTQYF. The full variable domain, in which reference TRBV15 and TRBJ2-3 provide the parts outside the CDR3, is DAMVIQNPRYQVTQFGKPVTLSCSQTLNHNVMYWYQQKSSQAPKLLFHYYDKDFNNEADTPDNFQSRRPNTSFCFLDIRSPGLGDTAMYLCATSRRFIPGLAEFSLDTQYFGPGTRLTVL.

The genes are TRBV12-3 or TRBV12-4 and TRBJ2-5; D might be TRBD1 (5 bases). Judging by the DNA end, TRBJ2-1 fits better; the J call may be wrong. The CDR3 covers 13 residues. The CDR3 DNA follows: TGTGCCAGCACCCCGGACACTTACAATGAGCAGTTCTTC. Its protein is CASTPDTYNEQFF.

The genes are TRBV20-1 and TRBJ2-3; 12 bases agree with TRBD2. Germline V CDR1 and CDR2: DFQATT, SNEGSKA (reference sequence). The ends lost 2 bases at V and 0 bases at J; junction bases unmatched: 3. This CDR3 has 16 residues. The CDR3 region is CSARFLAGGSTDTQYF. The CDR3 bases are TGCAGTGCTAGATTTCTAGCGGGGGGGAGCACAGATACGCAGTATTTT.

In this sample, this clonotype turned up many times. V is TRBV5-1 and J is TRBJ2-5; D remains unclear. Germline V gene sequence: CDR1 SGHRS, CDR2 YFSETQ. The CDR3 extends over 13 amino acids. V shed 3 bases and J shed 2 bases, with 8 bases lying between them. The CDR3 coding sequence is TGCGCCAGCAGCTCAGGAGATCAAGAGACCCAGTACTTC. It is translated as CASSSGDQETQYF.

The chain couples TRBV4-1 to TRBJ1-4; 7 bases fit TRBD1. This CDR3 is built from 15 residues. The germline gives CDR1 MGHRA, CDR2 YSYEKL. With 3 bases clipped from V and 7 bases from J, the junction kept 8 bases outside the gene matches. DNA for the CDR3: TGCGCCAGCAGCCAGGGGGGACAGCGTGGTGAAAAACTGTTTTTT. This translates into CASSQGGQRGEKLFF.

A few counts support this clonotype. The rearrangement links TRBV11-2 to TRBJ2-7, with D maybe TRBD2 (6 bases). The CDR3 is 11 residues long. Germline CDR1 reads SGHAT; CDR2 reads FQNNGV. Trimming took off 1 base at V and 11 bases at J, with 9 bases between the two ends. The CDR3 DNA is TGTGCCAGCAGCTTAGGTGCTAGCGAGTACTTC. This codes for CASSLGASEYF.

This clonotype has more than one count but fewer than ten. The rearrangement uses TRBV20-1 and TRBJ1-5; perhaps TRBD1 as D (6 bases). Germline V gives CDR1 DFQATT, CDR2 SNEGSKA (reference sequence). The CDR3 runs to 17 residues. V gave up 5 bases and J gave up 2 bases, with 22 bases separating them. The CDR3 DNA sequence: TGCAGTGCTTACCCAGGGGCTGGCAGTTTGGGCAATCAGCCCCAGCATTTT. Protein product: CSAYPGAGSLGNQPQHF.

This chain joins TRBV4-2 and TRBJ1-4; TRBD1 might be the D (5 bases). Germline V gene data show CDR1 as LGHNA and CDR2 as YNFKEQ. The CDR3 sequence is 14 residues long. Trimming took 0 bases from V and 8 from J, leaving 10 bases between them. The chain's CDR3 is CASSQDAGPEKLFF. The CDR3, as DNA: TGTGCCAGCAGCCAAGATGCGGGACCAGAAAAACTGTTTTTT.

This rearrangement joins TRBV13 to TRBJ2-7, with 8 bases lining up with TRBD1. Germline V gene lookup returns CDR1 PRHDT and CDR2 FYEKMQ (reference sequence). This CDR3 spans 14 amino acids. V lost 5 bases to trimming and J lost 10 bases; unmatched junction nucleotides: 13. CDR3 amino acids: CASSADRGPVEQYF. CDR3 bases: TGTGCCAGCAGCGCAGACAGGGGACCTGTCGAACAGTACTTC.

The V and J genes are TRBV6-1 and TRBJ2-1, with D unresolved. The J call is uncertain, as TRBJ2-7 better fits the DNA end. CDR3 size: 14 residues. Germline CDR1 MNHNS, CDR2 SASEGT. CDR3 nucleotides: TGTGCCAGCGGACGTGAAGCCGGCTCCTACGAGCAGTACTTC. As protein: CASGREAGSYEQYF.

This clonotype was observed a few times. The CDR3 loop reads CASSGGGGYQETQYF. Written as DNA, the CDR3 is TGTGCCAGCAGCGGCGGGGGGGGGTACCAAGAGACCCAGTACTTC. V gene TRBV5-6 combines with J gene TRBJ2-5; 9 bases are shared with TRBD2. Unmatched junction bases numbered 4, after V lost 4 bases and J lost 0 bases. The V gene's germline CDR1 is SGHDT and CDR2 YYEEEE. The CDR3 consists of 15 residues.